What follows are 26 T cell receptor beta chains derived from one specimen sequenced in a study of CD8+ T cells in alopecia areata. Sequencing used cDNA as its template, made by extracting RNA and reverse transcribing it. The repertoire was sequenced with immunoSEQ multiplex PCR; TCRdb's copy has only in-frame clones and lacks some. The table shows roughly 110,000 clones, with roughly 84% occurring only once. Treatment meaning: oral pan-JAK inhibitor, 5-10 mg twice daily. The sequencing here drew on CD8+ T cells sorted from blood, taken at week 24, from a patient treated with tofacitinib. The receptors come from a human donor with alopecia areata.

The chain is built from TRBV19 and TRBJ1-1; 8 nucleotides match TRBD1. This CDR3 is built from 12 residues. V was clipped by 10 bases and J by 11 bases; unmatched bases: 12. The germline gives CDR1 LNHDA, CDR2 SQIVND (reference sequence). The CDR3 loop is CATFPGGGRAFF. The CDR3 DNA follows: TGTGCCACCTTCCCAGGGGGCGGAAGGGCTTTCTTT. Based on the CDR3 plus reference TRBV19 and TRBJ1-1, the full variable domain is DGGITQSPKYLFRKEGQNVTLSCEQNLNHDAMYWYRQDPGQGLRLIYYSQIVNDFQKGDIAEGYSVSREKKESFPLTVTSAQKNPTAFYLCATFPGGGRAFFGQGTRLTVV.

This rearrangement joins TRBV5-6 to TRBJ1-1; TRBD1 matches at 7 bases. V lost 3 bases and J lost 0; bases outside the gene matches: 2. CDR3 length: 14 amino acids. Germline lookup yields CDR1 SGHDT and CDR2 YYEEEE. The CDR3 sequence: CASSSGGMNTEAFF. CDR3 DNA: TGTGCCAGCAGCTCAGGGGGGATGAACACTGAAGCTTTCTTT.

This rearrangement joins TRBV30 to TRBJ2-5, with 10 bases aligning to TRBD2. CDR1 and CDR2 (germline): GTSNPN, SVGIG (reference sequence). J lost 3 bases, V lost 4 bases, and 5 bases had no gene match. CDR3 length: 14 residues. This chain's CDR3 is CAWILAGEEETQYF. As DNA, the CDR3 is TGTGCCTGGATCCTAGCGGGGGAAGAAGAGACCCAGTACTTC.

The chain combines TRBV7-2 with TRBJ1-2, with 9 bases lining up with TRBD1. Germline CDR1 is SGHTA and CDR2 is FQGNSA. The CDR3 consists of 16 residues. With V trimmed by 5 bases and J by 0 bases, 7 bases remained unmatched. The CDR3 loop is CASSKGQGLTNYGYTF. CDR3 DNA sequence: TGTGCCAGCAGCAAGGGACAGGGCCTTACTAACTATGGCTACACCTTC.

The rearrangement links TRBV29-1 to TRBJ2-5; TRBD2 agrees at 8 bases. The CDR3 is 12 amino acids. Germline assignment: CDR1 SQVTM and CDR2 ANQGSEA. Germline trimming cut 3 bases from V and 7 bases from J; bases unmatched to any gene: 4. The DNA for the CDR3 is TGCAGCGTTGACGGGGGGGCGGGGACCCAGTACTTC. Encoded protein: CSVDGGAGTQYF.

This clone was seen a handful of times. The rearrangement joins TRBV29-1 to TRBJ2-7, with D possibly being TRBD2 (5 bases). CDR1 is SQVTM and CDR2 is ANQGSEA in the germline V gene. The CDR3 is made up of 15 amino acids. With 3 bases removed from V and 1 base from J, the gap between germline ends came to 16 bases. Here the CDR3 DNA reads TGCAGCGTTGAGGTTCGGCCGGCGGGTTCCTACGAGCAGTACTTC. Its translation is CSVEVRPAGSYEQYF.

This chain connects TRBV2 to TRBJ2-1; 7 bases align to TRBD1. Germline CDR1 and CDR2: SNHLY and FYNNEI. This CDR3 is built from 15 residues. V shed 7 bases, J shed 5 bases, and the junction held 11 bases outside the gene matches. For the CDR3, the DNA is TGTGCCAGCACGGAAGCCCGGGACAGAAACAATGAGCAGTTCTTC. It yields the protein CASTEARDRNNEQFF.

This chain uses TRBV4-1 with TRBJ1-1; no definite D call. The germline V gene has CDR1 MGHRA and CDR2 YSYEKL. This CDR3 is 13 amino acids long. The V end was cut by 6 bases, the J end by 1 base, with 9 bases between. The CDR3 reads CASSQKSNTEAFF. In DNA, the CDR3 is TGCGCCAGCAGTCAGAAGTCGAACACTGAAGCTTTCTTT.

The chain uses TRBV29-1 and TRBJ1-1, with D possibly being TRBD1 (5 bases). The CDR3 has 14 amino acids. The germline V and J ends were trimmed by 6 bases and 3 bases, with 17 bases remaining between them. Germline V gives CDR1 SQVTM, CDR2 ANQGSEA. CDR3 amino acids: CSVGQVRADTEAFF. The DNA of the CDR3 is TGCAGCGTAGGTCAGGTCAGGGCGGACACTGAAGCTTTCTTT.

The chain carries TRBV25-1 and TRBJ2-5, with D unresolved. The CDR3 sequence is 15 residues long. The germline V and J ends were trimmed by 6 bases and 2 bases, with 16 bases remaining between them. The V gene's germline CDR1 is MGHDK and CDR2 SYGVNS. CDR3 residues: CASRKIGSTQETQYF. CDR3 DNA sequence: TGTGCCAGCAGGAAGATCGGAAGTACACAAGAGACCCAGTACTTC.

The chain carries TRBV6-5 and TRBJ1-1; TRBD1 might be the D (6 bases). Germline values: CDR1 MNHEY, CDR2 SVGAGI. Trimming pared 0 bases from V and 1 base from J, leaving 9 bases between. The CDR3 is 15 amino acids. This CDR3 reads CASSYSEDRNTEAFF. Here the CDR3 DNA reads TGTGCCAGCAGTTACTCTGAGGACAGGAACACTGAAGCTTTCTTT.

The chain carries TRBV30 and TRBJ2-1; 12 bases align to TRBD2. The germline V gene encodes CDR1 GTSNPN and CDR2 SVGIG (reference sequence). The trim removed 3 bases at V and 5 bases at J, leaving 5 bases unmatched. The CDR3 runs 15 residues. CDR3 residues: CAWSDLAGGNNEQFF. CDR3 nucleotides: TGTGCCTGGAGCGACCTAGCGGGGGGGAACAATGAGCAGTTCTTC.

CDR3 in amino acids: CAWIDGANVLTF. CDR3 sequence (DNA): TGTGCCTGGATTGATGGGGCCAACGTCCTGACTTTC. The rearrangement joins TRBV30 to TRBJ2-6; D remains ambiguous. CDR3 length equals 12 residues. Trimming cost V 4 bases and J 3 bases, with 4 bases left between them. CDR1 and CDR2 from the germline V gene are GTSNPN and SVGIG (reference sequence).

This chain joins TRBV27 and TRBJ1-2; D perhaps matches TRBD1 (6 bases). V lost 8 bases to trimming and J lost 8 bases, with 15 bases between them. The V gene's germline CDR1 is MNHEY and CDR2 SMNVEV (reference sequence). The CDR3 is made up of 12 amino acids. Here the CDR3 reads CASGRDNSGYTF. Here the CDR3 DNA reads TGTGCCAGCGGTAGGGACAATAGCGGCTACACCTTC.

This rearrangement joins TRBV25-1 to TRBJ2-7; 9 bases line up with TRBD1. J gave up 0 bases and V 4 bases, and 13 bases lay outside the gene matches. The CDR3 consists of 18 residues. The germline V gene encodes CDR1 MGHDK and CDR2 SYGVNS. The CDR3 is CASSATVTGQGSSYEQYF. The CDR3 nucleotides are TGTGCCAGCAGTGCTACCGTAACGGGACAGGGAAGCTCCTACGAGCAGTACTTC.

V usage is TRBV5-1 and J usage is TRBJ1-6; D gene uncertain. The CDR3 contains 16 residues. The germline V gene encodes CDR1 SGHRS and CDR2 YFSETQ. V was trimmed by 0 bases and J by 7 bases, leaving 14 bases between them. CDR3 coding DNA: TGCGCCAGCAGCTTGGGGGCGGGTATCAGCAATTCACCCCTCCACTTT. Protein sequence: CASSLGAGISNSPLHF.

The chain uses TRBV7-6 and TRBJ1-1, with a tentative D call TRBD1 (5 bases). This CDR3 is built from 15 residues. The germline gives CDR1 SGHVS, CDR2 FNYEAQ. Trimming removed 5 bases at V and 0 bases at J, with 13 bases between. The CDR3 nucleotides read TGTGCCAGCAGCAAAGGGTCAGGGATGAACACTGAAGCTTTCTTT. This translates into CASSKGSGMNTEAFF.

About this clone itself: Other DNA sequences from this sample encode an identical CDR3 as well. This chain links TRBV4-1 with TRBJ2-3, with D unresolved. This CDR3 spans 14 amino acids. Per germline, CDR1 MGHRA and CDR2 YSYEKL. V was shortened by 0 bases and J by 2 bases, with 6 bases between the two germline ends. The CDR3: CASSQEGSTDTQYF. In nucleotides, the CDR3 is TGCGCCAGCAGCCAAGAAGGGTCCACAGATACGCAGTATTTT.

The chain links TRBV6-5 to TRBJ2-7, with D uncertain. V dropped 6 bases and J dropped 2 bases, with 8 bases sitting between them. CDR1 is MNHEY and CDR2 is SVGAGI in the germline V gene. The CDR3 runs 12 residues. Here the CDR3 DNA reads TGTGCCAGCAGCCCTGGGACCTACGAGCAGTACTTC. This codes for CASSPGTYEQYF.

This clone was detected only once. Within the sample, other DNA sequences also encode this same CDR3. The DNA of the CDR3 is TGCGCCAGCAGCCAAGGACAGGGCTCCTACGAGCAGTACTTC. Protein sequence: CASSQGQGSYEQYF. This chain joins TRBV4-3 and TRBJ2-7, with 7 bases matching TRBD1. V trimming: 1 base; J trimming: 0 bases; junction bases outside the gene matches: 0. The germline CDR1 and CDR2 sequences are LGHNA and YSLEER. This CDR3 contains 14 residues.

This clone has just one count. The chain employs TRBV10-3 and TRBJ2-3; no definite D call. Trimming shortened V by 0 bases and J by 7 bases, and 17 bases separated the two germline ends. Germline V CDR1 and CDR2: ENHRY, SYGVKD. The CDR3 covers 16 residues. The CDR3, as DNA: TGTGCCATCAGTGAGTCACCAGCGTCGACGGAGAATACGCAGTATTTT. This gives the protein CAISESPASTENTQYF.

The rearrangement links TRBV5-6 to TRBJ2-5; tentatively, D is TRBD1 (6 bases). Trimming shortened V by 4 bases and J by 5 bases, and 15 bases separated the two germline ends. This CDR3 has 14 amino acids. The germline V gene encodes CDR1 SGHDT and CDR2 YYEEEE. The CDR3 loop reads CASSPRTVRETQYF. Written as DNA, the CDR3 is TGTGCCAGCAGCCCCCGGACAGTTAGGGAGACCCAGTACTTC.

The V gene is TRBV5-1, the J gene TRBJ2-3; possible D gene TRBD2, 6 bases. Trimming cost V 1 base and J 1 base, with 16 bases left between them. The germline gives CDR1 SGHRS, CDR2 YFSETQ. This CDR3 is 17 amino acids long. CDR3 sequence reads: CASSLRPSEGRTDTQYF. Written as DNA, the CDR3 is TGCGCCAGCAGCTTGAGGCCTAGCGAAGGGCGCACAGATACGCAGTATTTT.

The V and J genes are TRBV7-8 and TRBJ2-5, with TRBD1 as a possible D gene (7 bases). Germline CDR1 SGHVS, CDR2 FQNEAQ. This CDR3 comprises 14 residues. V dropped 4 bases and J dropped 7 bases, with 16 bases sitting between them. The CDR3 DNA reads TGTGCCAGCAGCTCTAGCGAGGGGGCGAGGACCCAGTACTTC. Translating it yields CASSSSEGARTQYF. Full variable domain (missing parts from reference TRBV7-8 and TRBJ2-5): GAGVSQSPRYKVAKRGQDVALRCDPISGHVSLFWYQQALGQGPEFLTYFQNEAQLDKSGLPSDRFFAERPEGSVSTLKIQRTQQEDSAVYLCASSSSEGARTQYFGPGTRLLVL.

The chain couples TRBV7-8 to TRBJ2-5; the D is unclear. CDR3 length: 13 amino acids. Germline CDR1 and CDR2: SGHVS and FQNEAQ. The V gene lost 2 bases and the J gene lost 4 bases, with 8 bases spanning the gap. The CDR3 reads CASSLNVRETQYF. The CDR3 region has the DNA TGTGCCAGCAGCTTAAACGTTCGAGAGACCCAGTACTTC.

This clone was observed a few times. For the CDR3, the DNA is TGTGCCAGCAGTCGGGGGGTGAATGAGCAGTTCTTC. It specifies CASSRGVNEQFF. This chain joins TRBV6-5 and TRBJ2-1; 7 nucleotides align to TRBD2. Unmatched junction bases numbered 2, after V lost 5 bases and J lost 7 bases. In germline, CDR1 is MNHEY, CDR2 SVGAGI. This CDR3 is 12 amino acids long.